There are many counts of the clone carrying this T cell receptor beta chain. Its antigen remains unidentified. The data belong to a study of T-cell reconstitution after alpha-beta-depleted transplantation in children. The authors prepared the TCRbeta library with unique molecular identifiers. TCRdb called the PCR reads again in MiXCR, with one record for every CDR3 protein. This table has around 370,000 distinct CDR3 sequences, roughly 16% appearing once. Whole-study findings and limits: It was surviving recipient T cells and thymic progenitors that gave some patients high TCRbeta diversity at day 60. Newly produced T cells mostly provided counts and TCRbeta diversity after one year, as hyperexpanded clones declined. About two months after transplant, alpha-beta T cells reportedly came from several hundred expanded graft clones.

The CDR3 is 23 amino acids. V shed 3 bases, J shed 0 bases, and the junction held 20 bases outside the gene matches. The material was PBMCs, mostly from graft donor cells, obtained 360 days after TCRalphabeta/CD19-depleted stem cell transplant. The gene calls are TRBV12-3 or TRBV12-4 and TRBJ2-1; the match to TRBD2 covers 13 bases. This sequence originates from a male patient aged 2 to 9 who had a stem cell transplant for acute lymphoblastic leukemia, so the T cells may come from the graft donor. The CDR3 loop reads CASSFYPLSGLAGALSSYNEQFF. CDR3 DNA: TGTGCCAGCAGTTTTTATCCTCTCTCCGGACTAGCGGGAGCCTTAAGCTCCTACAATGAGCAGTTCTTC.